The 14 T cell receptor beta chains given below trace back to one sample, sequenced in a study of blood T cell repertoires in COVID-19. This table comes from immunoSEQ multiplex PCR, and its TCRdb copy is limited to in-frame clones, with some not included. The sample consists of roughly 370,000 clones, around nine tenths of them appearing once. Sequenced: PBMCs or T cells enriched from blood (not recorded which). The receptors were gathered from a woman aged 45-65 years who had recovered from COVID-19.

This chain uses TRBV18 with TRBJ1-3; possibly TRBD1 for D (5 bases). V lost 3 bases to trimming and J lost 0 bases, with 12 bases between them. The CDR3 extends over 16 amino acids. Germline values: CDR1 KGHSH, CDR2 LQKENI. The CDR3 coding sequence is TGTGCCAGCTCACCGTCGGCAGGGAACTCTGGAAACACCATATATTTT. Its protein product is CASSPSAGNSGNTIYF.

The chain combines TRBV19 with TRBJ2-7; D remains unclear. This CDR3 contains 13 residues. The V and J ends lost 3 bases and 5 bases respectively, with 11 bases between them. The germline CDR1 and CDR2 sequences are LNHDA and SQIVND (reference sequence). The CDR3 DNA reads as TGTGCCAGTAGTATTGGTCAGAACAACGAGCAGTACTTC. Translation gives CASSIGQNNEQYF.

Comments on this clone: Other DNA sequences in this specimen translate into the identical CDR3. The gene calls are TRBV18 and TRBJ2-7; the match to TRBD1 covers 7 bases. The V gene end was trimmed by 3 bases and the J gene end by 4 bases; junction bases not matched to a gene: 3. Looked up from germline, CDR1 is KGHSH and CDR2 is LQKENI. The CDR3 extends over 13 amino acids. CDR3 amino acids: CASSPGTDYEQYF. In DNA form, the CDR3 reads TGTGCCAGCTCACCGGGGACAGATTACGAGCAGTACTTC.

The CDR3: CSVEVGGTEAFF. DNA for the CDR3: TGCAGCGTTGAGGTGGGGGGCACTGAAGCTTTCTTT. This chain joins TRBV29-1 and TRBJ1-1; D possibly corresponds to TRBD1 (5 bases). CDR1 and CDR2 from the germline V gene are SQVTM and ANQGSEA. Between the trimmed V and J ends, which lost 3 bases and 4 bases, there was a span of 9 bases. This CDR3 comprises 12 residues.

The CDR3: CASHLGVSYNSPLHF. CDR3 bases: TGTGCCAGCCACCTCGGGGTCTCCTATAATTCACCCCTCCACTTT. This chain uses TRBV6-5 with TRBJ1-6, with D unclear. V dropped 8 bases and J dropped 0 bases, with 11 bases sitting between them. This CDR3 region has 15 residues. CDR1 and CDR2 (germline): MNHEY, SVGAGI.

The rearrangement joins TRBV28 to TRBJ1-5, with a tentative D call TRBD1 (5 bases). The CDR3 is 16 residues long. Looked up from germline, CDR1 is MDHEN and CDR2 is SYDVKM. With 8 bases removed from V and 4 bases from J, the gap between germline ends came to 21 bases. CDR3 sequence (DNA): TGTGCCAGCTTACCCGGGCAGGGTGATTATAATCAGCCCCAGCATTTT. Protein product: CASLPGQGDYNQPQHF. Variable domain in full (rest from reference TRBV28 and TRBJ1-5): DVKVTQSSRYLVKRTGEKVFLECVQDMDHENMFWYRQDPGLGLRLIYFSYDVKMKEKGDIPEGYSVSREKKERFSLILESASTNQTSMYLCASLPGQGDYNQPQHFGDGTRLSIL.

The chain joins TRBV5-8 to TRBJ2-2, with D tentatively TRBD2 (6 bases). Trimming took 2 bases from V and 5 from J, leaving 16 bases between them. CDR1 is SGHTS and CDR2 is YDEGEE in the germline V gene. The CDR3 consists of 16 residues. CDR3 residues: CASSFPRGPGTGELFF. In nucleotides, the CDR3 is TGTGCCAGCAGCTTTCCGCGGGGCCCTGGGACCGGGGAGCTGTTTTTT.

This sequence joins TRBV10-3 and TRBJ1-2; D not certain. The CDR3 spans 13 residues. CDR1 and CDR2 (germline): ENHRY, SYGVKD. The V end lost 0 bases, the J end lost 7 bases, and 9 bases lay between the germline ends. CDR3 residues: CAISESEVRGYTF. CDR3 nucleotides: TGTGCCATCAGTGAGTCAGAGGTCCGTGGCTACACCTTC.

This chain links TRBV2 with TRBJ2-5, with 10 bases matching TRBD2. Germline CDR1 SNHLY, CDR2 FYNNEI. The CDR3 length is 17 residues. The J segment lost 4 bases and the V segment lost 0 bases, leaving 8 bases of the junction unmatched. This chain's CDR3 is CASSEAWASGGVETQYF. The DNA of the CDR3 is TGTGCCAGCAGTGAAGCGTGGGCTAGCGGGGGCGTAGAGACCCAGTACTTC.

J is TRBJ1-3 and V is TRBV7-6; TRBD1 matches at 7 bases. Germline values: CDR1 SGHVS, CDR2 FNYEAQ. Trimming at V came to 4 bases and at J to 2 bases, leaving 11 bases not matched to a gene. This CDR3 region has 17 residues. The CDR3 sequence is CASSSYNTGVAGNTIYF. For the CDR3, the DNA is TGTGCCAGCAGCTCATATAATACAGGGGTTGCTGGAAACACCATATATTTT. Supplemented by reference TRBV7-6 and TRBJ1-3, the full variable domain reads GAGVSQSPRYKVTKRGQDVALRCDPISGHVSLYWYRQALGQGPEFLTYFNYEAQQDKSGLPNDRFSAERPEGSISTLTIQRTEQRDSAMYRCASSSYNTGVAGNTIYFGEGSWLTVV.

The V call is TRBV5-6, the J call TRBJ1-3; tentatively, D is TRBD1 (5 bases). Germline CDR1 reads SGHDT; CDR2 reads YYEEEE. V gave up 4 bases and J gave up 2 bases, with 16 bases separating them. The CDR3 length is 16 residues. The CDR3 region has the DNA TGTGCCAGCAGCCCCGGGGGGGGTGGAACTGGAAACACCATATATTTT. Translation gives CASSPGGGGTGNTIYF.

The V and J genes are TRBV7-2 and TRBJ2-5; 11 positions match TRBD2. This CDR3 is 14 amino acids long. V gave up 1 base and J gave up 9 bases; unmatched junction bases: 4. Germline CDR1 reads SGHTA; CDR2 reads FQGNSA. The chain's CDR3 is CASSLDSGGVAQYF. The DNA for the CDR3 is TGTGCCAGCAGCTTAGATAGCGGGGGGGTCGCCCAGTACTTC.

The CDR3 sequence is CASSIGRQGGGNQPQHF. CDR3 in DNA: TGTGCCAGTAGTATAGGGAGACAGGGCGGTGGCAATCAGCCCCAGCATTTT. J is TRBJ1-5 and V is TRBV19; 7 nucleotides agree with TRBD1. Trimming at V came to 1 base and at J to 2 bases, leaving 8 bases not matched to a gene. The CDR3 sequence is 17 residues long. Per germline, CDR1 LNHDA and CDR2 SQIVND (reference sequence).

The chain links TRBV11-3 to TRBJ1-2; TRBD1 agrees at 8 bases. Per the germline V gene, CDR1 is SGHNT and CDR2 is YENEEA. This CDR3 comprises 20 residues. Trimming cost V 10 bases and J 8 bases; bases outside gene matches: 33. Here the CDR3 reads CATSEPGTGKLRLPTRGYTF. In DNA form, the CDR3 reads TGTGCCACCTCCGAGCCGGGGACAGGTAAATTGAGGCTTCCCACTAGAGGCTACACCTTC.